This is a list of T cell receptor beta chains from one sample in a study of OX40 agonist ivuxolimab in advanced cancers. Here immunoSEQ multiplex PCR was the method, and the copy in TCRdb shows in-frame clones only, minus some. The sample lists under 45,000 clones; 78% were seen once. The starting material was CD4+ or CD8+ T cells sorted from blood, obtained in a trial of the OX40 agonist ivuxolimab. These receptors were taken from an adult with an advanced solid tumor such as melanoma, head and neck, liver or kidney cancer. Each CDR3 is given with its conserved first and last residue. The D gene is left open where the match is weak. Clone size is stated in some rows and not others, as once, few, many or a class when expanded.

v_call	d_call	clone_size	j_call	cdr3_aa	cdr3_nt
TRBV5-6	TRBD1	-	TRBJ1-3	CASRPGQGFRNTIYF	TGTGCCAGCAGGCCGGGACAGGGGTTTCGAAACACCATATATTTT
TRBV7-2	TRBD1	once	TRBJ1-1	CASSSTSGGTEAFF	TGTGCCAGCAGCTCCACCTCAGGGGGCACTGAAGCTTTCTTT
TRBV5-1	-	-	TRBJ1-1	CASSLNLRGNTEAFF	TGCGCCAGCAGCTTGAATCTGAGAGGGAACACTGAAGCTTTCTTT
TRBV7-9	-	few	TRBJ1-2	CASSGHYGYTF	TGTGCCAGCAGCGGGCACTATGGCTACACCTTC
TRBV7-9	-	-	TRBJ2-2	CASSGMQAAPNTGELFF	TGTGCCAGCAGCGGAATGCAGGCGGCTCCGAACACCGGGGAGCTGTTTTTT
TRBV18	-	-	TRBJ2-5	CASSPLAGSLQETQYF	TGTGCCAGCTCACCCCTGGCGGGGTCCTTGCAAGAGACCCAGTACTTC
TRBV10-3	TRBD1	-	TRBJ1-1	CAIRKSGQANTEAFF	TGTGCCATCAGGAAATCCGGACAGGCGAACACTGAAGCTTTCTTT
TRBV27	TRBD1	-	TRBJ2-7	CASSLKVGTGNVYEQYF	TGTGCCAGCAGTTTGAAGGTCGGGACAGGGAATGTCTACGAGCAGTACTTC
TRBV10-3	TRBD1	-	TRBJ2-5	CAISGGQAETQYF	TGTGCCATCAGTGGAGGACAGGCGGAGACCCAGTACTTC
TRBV11-1	TRBD1	-	TRBJ2-5	CASSLQTGKGETQYF	TGTGCCAGCAGCCTCCAGACAGGGAAGGGGGAGACCCAGTACTTC
TRBV7-2	-	-	TRBJ1-6	CASSPPRNSPLHF	TGTGCCAGCAGCCCCCCACGGAATTCACCCCTCCACTTT
TRBV27	-	-	TRBJ2-1	CASSQGRYNEQFF	TGTGCCAGCAGTCAGGGGAGATACAATGAGCAGTTCTTC
TRBV28	TRBD1	-	TRBJ2-5	CASGTGGETQYF	TGTGCCAGCGGAACAGGGGGGGAGACCCAGTACTTC
TRBV2	-	few	TRBJ1-1	CASSEEAIYTEAFF	TGTGCCAGCAGTGAAGAAGCAATTTACACTGAAGCTTTCTTT
TRBV4-1	TRBD1	-	TRBJ2-7	CASSQPDRGQYEQYF	TGCGCCAGCAGCCAGCCGGACAGGGGTCAGTACGAGCAGTACTTC
TRBV2	TRBD1	-	TRBJ2-1	CASSVGQGARNEQFF	TGTGCCAGCAGTGTGGGGCAGGGGGCGAGAAATGAGCAGTTCTTC
TRBV2	-	-	TRBJ2-1	CASSDPVDTPSLDNEQFF	TGTGCCAGCAGTGACCCCGTGGACACCCCTAGTCTAGACAATGAGCAGTTCTTC
TRBV7-6	TRBD1	-	TRBJ2-5	CASSSWGQANQETQYF	TGTGCCAGCAGCTCGTGGGGACAGGCAAACCAAGAGACCCAGTACTTC
TRBV7-9	-	-	TRBJ1-2	CASSLGGLGLANYGYTF	TGTGCCAGCAGCTTAGGGGGGCTGGGGTTAGCTAACTATGGCTACACCTTC
TRBV13	TRBD1	-	TRBJ1-2	CASSDLGGDYTF	TGTGCCAGCAGCGACCTAGGGGGCGACTACACCTTC
TRBV4-3	TRBD1	-	TRBJ2-1	CASSQNRGYNEQFF	TGCGCCAGCAGCCAAAACAGGGGATACAATGAGCAGTTCTTC
TRBV9	-	-	TRBJ2-6	CASSVPGGGANVLTF	TGTGCCAGCAGCGTTCCTGGCGGGGGGGCCAACGTCCTGACTTTC
TRBV19	-	-	TRBJ2-3	CASSIGGLDTQYF	TGTGCCAGTAGTATCGGGGGTCTAGATACGCAGTATTTT
TRBV10-3	TRBD2	-	TRBJ2-3	CAIGRGSTDTQYF	TGTGCCATCGGGCGGGGGAGCACAGATACGCAGTATTTT
TRBV9	TRBD2	once	TRBJ2-5	CASSGLAGGQETQYF	TGTGCCAGCAGCGGACTAGCGGGAGGGCAAGAGACCCAGTACTTC
TRBV6-1	TRBD1	-	TRBJ1-4	CASSEWVTRDRASLGEKLFF	TGTGCCAGCAGTGAATGGGTGACCAGGGACAGGGCCAGTCTAGGGGAAAAACTGTTTTTT
TRBV30	-	-	TRBJ2-5	CAWMWPIQETQYF	TGTGCCTGGATGTGGCCGATTCAAGAGACCCAGTACTTC
TRBV30	TRBD1	many	TRBJ1-1	CAFDRVSTEAFF	TGTGCCTTCGACAGGGTGAGCACTGAAGCTTTCTTT
TRBV19	-	-	TRBJ2-3	CASSIGTGTTDTQYF	TGTGCCAGTAGTATAGGTACAGGGACCACAGATACGCAGTATTTT
TRBV9	-	-	TRBJ2-1	CATRRPIAWWYNEQFF	TGTGCCACTCGGCGGCCGATAGCATGGTGGTACAATGAGCAGTTCTTC
TRBV4-3	-	-	TRBJ2-1	CASSQVIYNEQFF	TGCGCCAGCAGCCAAGTGATATACAATGAGCAGTTCTTC
TRBV5-1	TRBD2	-	TRBJ2-2	CASSLAGGTGELFF	TGCGCCAGCAGCTTGGCGGGGGGCACCGGGGAGCTGTTTTTT
TRBV6-5	-	-	TRBJ1-2	CASSVTEYYGYTF	TGTGCCAGCAGTGTGACAGAGTACTATGGCTACACCTTC
TRBV2	-	once	TRBJ2-2	CASSGGGLLQSGELFF	TGTGCCAGCAGTGGGGGTGGCCTCTTACAAAGCGGGGAGCTGTTTTTT
TRBV10-3	TRBD2	once	TRBJ2-1	CAISEMIGLADNNEQFF	TGTGCCATCAGTGAAATGATCGGACTAGCGGACAACAATGAGCAGTTCTTC
TRBV6-6	TRBD2	-	TRBJ2-1	CASNAGLAGDTEQFF	TGTGCCAGCAACGCCGGACTAGCGGGAGATACTGAGCAGTTCTTC
TRBV5-4	TRBD1	-	TRBJ1-1	CASSRDRVIEAFF	TGTGCCAGCAGCCGGGACAGGGTGATTGAAGCTTTCTTT
TRBV11-2	-	-	TRBJ1-6	CASSLLEWESPLHF	TGTGCCAGCAGCCTGCTTGAATGGGAATCACCCCTCCACTTT
TRBV28	TRBD2	-	TRBJ2-3	CASSFYGSGRITQYF	TGTGCCAGCAGTTTCTACGGCAGCGGGAGAATTACGCAGTATTTT
TRBV11-2	-	-	TRBJ2-5	CASSLGFSGDQYF	TGTGCCAGCAGCTTAGGATTTTCGGGGGACCAGTACTTC
TRBV28	-	-	TRBJ1-2	CASSPIRHLSGYTF	TGTGCCAGCAGCCCTATCCGACACCTATCGGGCTACACCTTC
TRBV9	TRBD1	-	TRBJ2-7	CASSANPGQGYEQYF	TGTGCCAGCAGCGCAAATCCGGGACAGGGCTACGAGCAGTACTTC
TRBV9	-	-	TRBJ2-3	CASSVATGADTQYF	TGTGCCAGCAGCGTAGCTACGGGGGCAGATACGCAGTATTTT
TRBV7-2	-	once	TRBJ2-1	CASSSLSGYEQFF	TGTGCCAGCAGCTCCTTATCTGGTTATGAGCAGTTCTTC
TRBV4-2	TRBD2	-	TRBJ2-1	CASSQGEVSGGEQFF	TGTGCCAGCAGCCAAGGGGAAGTTTCGGGGGGGGAGCAGTTCTTC
TRBV5-5	TRBD2	-	TRBJ2-3	CASSSREGTDTQYF	TGTGCCAGCAGCTCAAGGGAGGGGACAGATACGCAGTATTTT
TRBV25-1	-	-	TRBJ1-4	CASSEVWGRTNEKLFF	TGTGCCAGCAGTGAAGTCTGGGGGAGAACTAATGAAAAACTGTTTTTT
TRBV5-4	-	-	TRBJ2-1	CASSDGHYNEQFF	TGTGCCAGCAGCGACGGACACTACAATGAGCAGTTCTTC
TRBV5-1	TRBD2	-	TRBJ2-7	CASSLVAGEGYEQYF	TGCGCCAGCAGCTTGGTGGCGGGGGAGGGCTACGAGCAGTACTTC
TRBV9	-	-	TRBJ2-3	CASSAEVSGDTQYF	TGTGCCAGCAGCGCCGAGGTTAGCGGAGATACGCAGTATTTT
TRBV7-9	-	-	TRBJ1-1	CASSLVGGVEAFF	TGTGCCAGCAGCTTAGTTGGGGGTGTTGAAGCTTTCTTT
TRBV28	-	once	TRBJ1-3	CASSLGQSSGNTIYF	TGTGCCAGCAGTTTAGGCCAGTCAAGTGGAAACACCATATATTTT
TRBV4-2	TRBD1	-	TRBJ2-7	CASSQRDRPEQYF	TGTGCCAGCAGCCAAAGGGACAGACCCGAGCAGTACTTC
TRBV2	TRBD1	once	TRBJ1-1	CASSVQGTEAFF	TGTGCCAGCAGTGTACAGGGGACTGAAGCTTTCTTT
TRBV7-9	-	-	TRBJ2-1	CASSLVISQNEQFF	TGTGCCAGCAGCTTAGTAATTAGTCAGAATGAGCAGTTCTTC
TRBV14	-	-	TRBJ1-1	CASSQELRRTEAFF	TGTGCCAGCAGCCAAGAGCTCAGAAGGACTGAAGCTTTCTTT
TRBV9	-	-	TRBJ2-7	CASSEQGQSYEQYF	TGTGCCAGCAGCGAGCAGGGTCAATCCTACGAGCAGTACTTC
TRBV9	-	-	TRBJ1-2	CASSVESRQGGYTF	TGTGCCAGCAGCGTAGAGTCCAGGCAAGGAGGCTACACCTTC
TRBV19	-	-	TRBJ2-6	CASSSIWKSQSRANVLTF	TGTGCCAGTAGTTCCATCTGGAAATCACAAAGTCGGGCCAACGTCCTGACTTTC
TRBV7-2	-	-	TRBJ1-2	CASSLGGRGYTF	TGTGCCAGCAGCTTAGGGGGCCGTGGCTACACCTTC